The clone carrying this T cell receptor beta chain was found a few times. Its antigen is undetermined. The CDR3 has 11 residues. Trimming shortened V by 0 bases and J by 15 bases, and 9 bases separated the two germline ends. Germline V gene data show CDR1 as LGHNA and CDR2 as YNFKEQ. Reverse transcription of all isolated RNA meant that expressed TCRB transcripts were sequenced. The protocol was immunoSEQ multiplex PCR, while the TCRdb copy is restricted to in-frame clones and leaves out a portion. The table lists a few hundred thousand clones, 13% to 15% of them singletons. This sample is part of a study of beta chain features in type 1 diabetes. About the study: Cell yields, gender and age were comparable in patients and healthy donors. Overall study results and limits: Moderately but significantly shorter TCRB CDR3s were found in Type 1 diabetes patients in all four CD4+ subsets. Resolution of whether HLA type affects TCRB rearrangement was not achieved here.

The receptor comes from a man aged 30 to 45 in good health. V is TRBV4-2 and J is TRBJ2-1; D gene uncertain. The sample comprised central memory CD4+ T cells from blood. DNA of the CDR3: TGTGCCAGCAGCCAAGATCGACTTCTGTTCTTC. It is translated as CASSQDRLLFF.